A selection of T cell receptor beta chains follows, all from one sample in a study of CD8+CD57+ T cells in acquired aplastic anemia. MiXCR was run by TCRdb on the reads, yielding one entry per CDR3 protein. Of 95,000 to 120,000 distinct CDR3 sequences listed, 40% to 65% were seen once; the top ten hold about 32%. What was sequenced was sorted CD4+, CD8+, or CD8+CD57+ T cells (not recorded which) from PBMCs. The origin of the receptors is a human donor in good health, serving as a control. Both conserved end residues are part of each CDR3. D genes are given only for firm matches. The size field is filled for only some rows; it gives once, few, many or a size class.

NA	TRBD1	TRBV15	TRBJ2-1	CATSGQRSGTGRDEQFF	TGTGCCACCAGCGGCCAGAGGTCCGGGACAGGGCGCGATGAGCAGTTCTTC
many	NA	TRBV7-9	TRBJ2-3	CASSSLLLDTQYF	TGTGCCAGCAGCTCGCTTCTGCTGGATACGCAGTATTTT
NA	NA	TRBV19	TRBJ1-5	CASSIDPQHF	TGTGCCAGTAGTATAGATCCCCAGCATTTT
many	TRBD2	TRBV9	TRBJ2-7	CASSSPRSGGILEQYF	TGTGCCAGCAGCTCCCCTCGGAGCGGGGGCATCCTCGAGCAGTACTTC
NA	NA	TRBV7-2	TRBJ1-2	CASSPWDDYTF	TGTGCCAGCAGCCCCTGGGATGACTACACCTTC
many	TRBD1	TRBV27	TRBJ1-1	CASSLKGAALNTEAFF	TGTGCCAGCAGTTTAAAGGGGGCGGCATTGAACACTGAAGCTTTCTTT
NA	TRBD1	TRBV12-3/TRBV12-4	TRBJ1-3	CASRPTTGGPGNTIYF	TGTGCCAGCAGACCCACTACAGGGGGCCCTGGAAACACCATATATTTT
NA	NA	TRBV7-9	TRBJ1-6	CASSLDRNSPLHF	TGTGCCAGCAGCCTAGACAGGAATTCACCCCTCCACTTT
many	TRBD1	TRBV12-3/TRBV12-4	TRBJ1-5	CASSPEGQGSQPQHF	TGTGCCAGCAGTCCGGAGGGACAGGGATCTCAGCCCCAGCATTTT
NA	NA	TRBV19	TRBJ1-2	CASSIAEGRVGYTF	TGTGCCAGTAGTATCGCGGAGGGCCGGGTTGGCTACACCTTC
many	NA	TRBV7-9	TRBJ2-3	CASSSTDSDYTDTQYF	TGTGCCAGCAGCTCAACGGACAGCGACTACACAGATACGCAGTATTTT
NA	NA	TRBV15	TRBJ1-6	CATSRGGDGDSPLHF	TGTGCCACCAGCAGAGGGGGGGACGGTGATTCACCCCTCCACTTT
few	NA	TRBV24-1	TRBJ2-7	CATSDLAGSEQYF	TGTGCCACCAGTGATTTGGCAGGGAGCGAGCAGTACTTC
few	TRBD1	TRBV29-1	TRBJ2-2	CSVKDRTNTGELFF	TGCAGCGTTAAGGACAGGACGAACACCGGGGAGCTGTTTTTT
NA	NA	TRBV29-1	TRBJ2-2	CSVVPVANTGELFF	TGCAGCGTTGTGCCCGTCGCGAACACCGGGGAGCTGTTTTTT
NA	TRBD2	TRBV25-1	TRBJ2-7	CASSEYRRGSSYEQYF	TGTGCCAGCAGTGAATACCGGCGGGGGAGCTCCTACGAGCAGTACTTC
NA	TRBD1	TRBV19	TRBJ2-7	CASSMAGQGSYEQYF	TGTGCCAGTAGTATGGCGGGACAGGGGAGCTACGAGCAGTACTTC
many	TRBD1	TRBV11-3	TRBJ2-1	CASSRTGGGEQFF	TGTGCCAGCAGCCGGACAGGTGGCGGTGAGCAGTTCTTC
many	TRBD2	TRBV5-4	TRBJ2-1	CASSALAGTYYNEQFF	TGTGCCAGCAGCGCACTAGCGGGGACGTACTACAATGAGCAGTTCTTC
many	NA	TRBV11-2	TRBJ1-1	CASSLKAEGNTEAFF	TGTGCCAGCAGCTTAAAGGCGGAAGGGAACACTGAAGCTTTCTTT
many	TRBD1	TRBV5-6	TRBJ1-2	CASSWGTGLYGYTF	TGTGCCAGCAGCTGGGGGACAGGCCTCTATGGCTACACCTTC
few	TRBD1	TRBV15	TRBJ1-6	CATSSGTGVRSPLHF	TGTGCCACCAGCTCCGGGACAGGGGTTAGGTCACCCCTCCACTTT
few	NA	TRBV7-9	TRBJ2-1	CASSYGTSDEQFF	TGTGCCAGCAGCTACGGGACATCCGATGAGCAGTTCTTC
NA	NA	TRBV12-3/TRBV12-4	TRBJ2-2	CASTLGGGGSTGELFF	TGTGCCAGCACCTTAGGGGGGGGCGGCAGCACCGGGGAGCTGTTTTTT
NA	NA	TRBV2	TRBJ2-1	CASRLTLTSYNEQFF	TGTGCCAGCCGACTAACTCTTACGTCCTACAATGAGCAGTTCTTC